The 9 T cell receptor beta chains given below trace back to one sample, sequenced in a study of cytomegalovirus exposure and HLA in healthy donors. In the PCR, 60 Vbeta and 13 Jbeta primers were used. Generated by immunoSEQ multiplex PCR, the TCRdb table keeps only in-frame clones and is missing some. The sample consists of about 140,000 clones, 60% to 75% of them appearing once. Sequencing used PBMCs. All receptors come from a human donor in good health.

A few counts support this clone. This chain joins TRBV28 and TRBJ1-5; 7 bases match TRBD1. Unmatched junction bases numbered 4, after V lost 3 bases and J lost 2 bases. The V gene's germline CDR1 is MDHEN and CDR2 SYDVKM. This CDR3 has 15 residues. The CDR3 spells CASSFNGQGNQPQHF. CDR3 coding DNA: TGTGCCAGCAGTTTCAACGGACAGGGCAATCAGCCCCAGCATTTT.

V is TRBV9 and J is TRBJ2-7, with a tentative D call TRBD1 (6 bases). Germline-derived CDR1 and CDR2 are SGDLS and YYNGEE. The V end lost 5 bases, the J end lost 3 bases, and 12 bases lay between the germline ends. This CDR3 spans 13 amino acids. DNA of the CDR3: TGTGCCAGCAGTTGTTACAGGGTCTACGAGCAGTACTTC. It specifies CASSCYRVYEQYF.

The chain recombines TRBV6-6 with TRBJ2-3; D may be TRBD2 (5 bases). CDR1 MNHNY and CDR2 SVGAGI come from the germline V gene (reference sequence). V dropped 6 bases and J dropped 2 bases, with 18 bases sitting between them. There are 16 residues in the CDR3. The CDR3 loop reads CASSRRSSRDTDTQYF. CDR3 nucleotides: TGTGCCAGCAGCCGCCGATCATCTCGGGACACAGATACGCAGTATTTT.

The J gene is TRBJ1-2, the V gene TRBV28; D remains ambiguous. Germline CDR1 reads MDHEN; CDR2 reads SYDVKM. Trimming took 4 bases from V and 4 from J, leaving 10 bases between them. The CDR3 length is 13 residues. The CDR3 loop reads CASSSTRGYGYTF. CDR3 nucleotide sequence: TGTGCCAGCAGTTCGACTCGTGGCTATGGCTACACCTTC.

In its sample, this clone was seen a few times. The rearrangement uses TRBV7-6 and TRBJ1-3; 11 positions agree with TRBD1. V gave up 2 bases and J gave up 8 bases; unmatched junction bases: 8. The germline CDR1 and CDR2 sequences are SGHVS and FNYEAQ. This CDR3 spans 16 amino acids. CDR3 amino acids: CASSLSGQGAGDTIYF. The CDR3 nucleotides read TGTGCCAGCAGCTTAAGTGGACAGGGGGCCGGGGACACCATATATTTT.

The rearrangement uses TRBV18 and TRBJ1-5, with 10 bases lining up with TRBD1. After removal of 5 bases from V and 2 bases from J, the junction contained 0 bases not matched to a gene. The CDR3 covers 14 residues. The V gene's germline CDR1 is KGHSH and CDR2 LQKENI. This CDR3 is CASSGTGGNQPQHF. Here the CDR3 DNA reads TGTGCCAGCTCAGGGACAGGGGGCAATCAGCCCCAGCATTTT.

This clone was seen a handful of times. The chain has TRBV6-5 and TRBJ1-2, with 9 bases fitting TRBD1. The CDR3 spans 13 residues. J was trimmed by 3 bases and V by 5 bases; bases with no gene match: 1. Germline V lookup: CDR1 MNHEY, CDR2 SVGAGI. The DNA of the CDR3 is TGTGCCAGCAGTAGGACAGGGGACTATGGCTACACCTTC. It is translated as CASSRTGDYGYTF.

This chain links TRBV12-5 with TRBJ2-1; D not certain. This CDR3 has 15 amino acids. Between the trimmed V and J ends, which lost 0 bases and 2 bases, there was a span of 8 bases. Germline V CDR1 and CDR2: LGHNT, FRNRAP. The CDR3 sequence: CASGLVPSAYNEQFF. The CDR3 DNA follows: TGTGCTAGTGGTTTGGTACCTTCAGCCTACAATGAGCAGTTCTTC.

This chain uses TRBV29-1 with TRBJ1-3, with no clear D. The germline V and J ends were trimmed by 2 bases and 4 bases, with 9 bases remaining between them. The CDR3 spans 13 residues. CDR1 is SQVTM and CDR2 is ANQGSEA in the germline V gene. The chain's CDR3 is CSVEQAGGNTIYF. CDR3 coding DNA: TGCAGCGTTGAACAGGCTGGAGGAAACACCATATATTTT.